Listed below are T cell receptor beta chains from one sample, sequenced in a study of lung T cells in sarcoidosis with Löfgren's syndrome. A single record per CDR3 protein comes from TCRdb applying MiXCR to the reads. The sample holds some 65,000 distinct CDR3 sequences; 21% are singletons and the top ten take about 2.3%. The sequenced sample was CD4+ T cells from PBMCs. The origin of the receptors is a human donor with sarcoidosis (Löfgren's syndrome or another form), or a control subject (not recorded which). The CDR3 runs from the conserved cysteine through the conserved F or W. D genes are given only for firm matches. Clone size is given for some rows only: seen once, a few or many times, or a class if the clone is expanded.

j_gene,v_gene,d_gene,abundance,CDR3nt,CDR3aa
TRBJ2-5,TRBV27,.,many,TGTGCCAGCAGTTTCTTGCCACAAGAGACCCAGTACTTC,CASSFLPQETQYF
TRBJ1-1,TRBV18,.,few,TGTGCCAGCTCACCAAATGCAGGAGCCACTGAAGCTTTCTTT,CASSPNAGATEAFF
TRBJ1-5,TRBV20-1,.,many,TGCAGTGCCGGCGATTATCAGCCCCAGCATTTT,CSAGDYQPQHF
TRBJ2-5,TRBV12-3/TRBV12-4,TRBD1,.,TGTGCCAGCAGCTCCGGGAACAGGGGTTCGGAGACCCAGTACTTC,CASSSGNRGSETQYF
TRBJ2-3,TRBV10-3,.,many,TGTGCCGTCGGCCGTGACACAGATACGCAGTATTTT,CAVGRDTDTQYF
TRBJ1-5,TRBV2,.,.,TGTGCCAGCAGTGGCTCCGGGGCAGCAAATCAGCCCCAGCATTTT,CASSGSGAANQPQHF
TRBJ2-1,TRBV29-1,.,few,TGCAGCGTTGTGAGGTCGGAGTACAATGAGCAGTTCTTC,CSVVRSEYNEQFF
TRBJ1-1,TRBV5-4,.,.,TGTGCCAGCAGCTTGGGGGGCGGCGTCCCTGAAGCTTTCTTT,CASSLGGGVPEAFF
TRBJ1-1,TRBV7-2,.,many,TGTGCCAGCAGCCTCCTACCGAACACTGAAGCTTTCTTT,CASSLLPNTEAFF
TRBJ2-3,TRBV27,.,many,TGTGCCAGCAGTTTATATAGGACCGCCAGCACAGATACGCAGTATTTT,CASSLYRTASTDTQYF
TRBJ1-2,TRBV2,TRBD1,many,TGTGCCAGCAGCGGGGACAGGGCGGACTATGGCTACACCTTC,CASSGDRADYGYTF
TRBJ2-7,TRBV2,.,few,TGTGCCAGCAGTGCCACCCGGACAGCCTACGAGCAGTACTTC,CASSATRTAYEQYF
TRBJ1-2,TRBV2,.,.,TGTGCCAGCAGTGAACGATCCCCGGCTCCTAACTATGGCTACACCTTC,CASSERSPAPNYGYTF
TRBJ2-3,TRBV20-1,TRBD2,.,TGCAGTGCTAGTACAGCGGGGGTTACTACAGGGGATACGCAGTATTTT,CSASTAGVTTGDTQYF
TRBJ2-1,TRBV19,.,many,TGTGCCAGTAGTATGTGGAATGAGCAGTTCTTC,CASSMWNEQFF
TRBJ2-5,TRBV19,TRBD2,many,TGTGCCAGTAGTTTCCAAGCGGGGACGGTGGAGACCCAGTACTTC,CASSFQAGTVETQYF
TRBJ2-3,TRBV4-3,TRBD2,many,TGCGCCAGCAGCCAAGTAGGACTAGCGGGCGTAAAGACACCAGATACGCAGTATTTT,CASSQVGLAGVKTPDTQYF
TRBJ1-1,TRBV5-4,.,many,TGTGCCAGCAGCTTAGGGCGGACTTCGAACACTGAAGCTTTCTTT,CASSLGRTSNTEAFF
TRBJ1-1,TRBV10-2,.,.,TGCGCCAGCAATGTTCGCCTCCAGGACACTGAAGCTTTCTTT,CASNVRLQDTEAFF
TRBJ1-1,TRBV2,.,many,TGTGCCAGCAGTGATTGGGGGCAGAACACTGAAGCTTTCTTT,CASSDWGQNTEAFF
TRBJ2-2,TRBV3-1,.,.,TGTGCCAGCAGCCCGGACAGTAAAATCGGGGAGCTGTTTTTT,CASSPDSKIGELFF
TRBJ2-1,TRBV19,.,many,TGTGCCAGTAGTATGGGCTTACTAGCATTGGAGCAGTTCTTC,CASSMGLLALEQFF
TRBJ2-5,TRBV9,.,.,TGTGCCAGCAGCTTACGGACAACCGAGACCCAGTACTTC,CASSLRTTETQYF
TRBJ2-1,TRBV2,TRBD2,.,TGTGCCAGCAGTCCTAACGGACTAGCGGGGGGTAGTGAGCAGTTCTTC,CASSPNGLAGGSEQFF
TRBJ2-1,TRBV4-3,.,.,TGCGCCAGCAGCCAAGAACCTCGGACGAACAATGAGCAGTTCTTC,CASSQEPRTNNEQFF
TRBJ2-1,TRBV3-1,.,.,TGTGCCAGCAGCCAAGGGGTAGCGTACAATGAGCAGTTCTTC,CASSQGVAYNEQFF
TRBJ1-5,TRBV10-3,TRBD1,.,TGTGCCATCAGTGACAGGGGGAGCAATCAGCCCCAGCATTTT,CAISDRGSNQPQHF
TRBJ1-5,TRBV19,.,few,TGTGCCAGTACAGGTCCAGGGGTAGGCAATCAGCCCCAGCATTTT,CASTGPGVGNQPQHF
TRBJ2-2,TRBV6-2/TRBV6-3,.,many,TGTGCCAGCAGTTCGAGGGGAAACACCGGGGAGCTGTTTTTT,CASSSRGNTGELFF
TRBJ2-1,TRBV6-1,TRBD2,many,TGTGCCAGCAGTGAAAGGAGGGTAGCGGGGGGGAATGAGCAGTTCTTC,CASSERRVAGGNEQFF
TRBJ1-2,TRBV5-4,.,.,TGTGCCAGCAGCTTGCCGGGACCCGCTTCGGGTAGCTACACCTTC,CASSLPGPASGSYTF
TRBJ2-3,TRBV11-2,TRBD1,.,TGTGCCAGCAGCTTAAACACAGGGGGCACAGATACGCAGTATTTT,CASSLNTGGTDTQYF
TRBJ2-1,TRBV10-1,.,few,TGCGCCAGCACCTGGACGGATTCTCCGTACAATGAGCAGTTCTTC,CASTWTDSPYNEQFF
TRBJ2-5,TRBV5-5,TRBD1,few,TGTGCCAGCAGCCCGCGGACAGGGAATGGTGAAGAGACCCAGTACTTC,CASSPRTGNGEETQYF
TRBJ2-1,TRBV4-1,.,.,TGCGCCAGCAGCCAAGATATCCTCGGTTCGGGGAATGAGCAGTTCTTC,CASSQDILGSGNEQFF
TRBJ1-5,TRBV2,.,few,TGTGCCAGCTATTTAGGCCCTCGGGGCAATCAGCCCCAGCATTTT,CASYLGPRGNQPQHF
TRBJ1-2,TRBV6-1,TRBD1,many,TGTGCCAGCAGTCAGGGGGTAACTGGCTACACCTTC,CASSQGVTGYTF
TRBJ1-6,TRBV6-1,.,many,TGTGCCAGCAGTGAAACGGGGGACTCACCCCTCCACTTT,CASSETGDSPLHF
TRBJ1-2,TRBV7-9,TRBD1,many,TGTGCCAGCAGCGCGGGAACCTGGACAGGGGGAAACTATGGCTACACCTTC,CASSAGTWTGGNYGYTF
TRBJ2-5,TRBV3-1,.,few,TGTGCCAGCAGCCTCCAGTGGGTAGGGCAAGAGACCCAGTACTTC,CASSLQWVGQETQYF
TRBJ2-1,TRBV7-6,.,.,TGTGCTAGCAGCTCTGTGACGCCTTCCTACAATGAGCAGTTCTTC,CASSSVTPSYNEQFF
TRBJ1-3,TRBV19,TRBD1,many,TGTGCCAGTAAAACAGGGGTCCGCTCTGGAAACACCATATATTTT,CASKTGVRSGNTIYF
TRBJ2-2,TRBV28,.,many,TGTGCCAGCAGCCTACAACCGGGTCCCTATAACACCGGGGAGCTGTTTTTT,CASSLQPGPYNTGELFF
TRBJ2-7,TRBV3-1,.,.,TGTGCCAGCAGCCAAGGCGGACGTAGGACAGCCTACGAGCAGTACTTC,CASSQGGRRTAYEQYF
TRBJ2-4,TRBV4-2,.,.,TGTGCCAGCAGCCAAGCGACAGGTGCCAAAAACATTCAGTACTTC,CASSQATGAKNIQYF
TRBJ1-1,TRBV27,.,many,TGTGCCAGCAGTTTTTGGGGTGGCACTGAAGCTTTCTTT,CASSFWGGTEAFF
TRBJ2-5,TRBV7-2,.,many,TGTGCCAGCAGCTTAACCGGGCCCCCCGAGACCCAGTACTTC,CASSLTGPPETQYF
TRBJ2-1,TRBV3-1,TRBD2,few,TGTGCCAGCAGCCGCGGGAGCTACAATGAGCAGTTCTTC,CASSRGSYNEQFF
TRBJ2-1,TRBV2,TRBD1,many,TGTGCCAGCAGTCCAATTTCCGGGACAGGGGACAGGACCAGGAACAATGAGCAGTTCTTC,CASSPISGTGDRTRNNEQFF
TRBJ2-3,TRBV7-2,TRBD2,many,TGTGCCAGCAGCTTAGCCGGGACTAGCGGGAGGTTGGATACGCAGTATTTT,CASSLAGTSGRLDTQYF
TRBJ2-1,TRBV6-1,.,many,TGTGCCAGCATGGGGACCTCGTGGAATGAGCAGTTCTTC,CASMGTSWNEQFF
TRBJ1-3,TRBV6-6,.,many,TGTGCCAGCAGTTACTCGTATGGGGATGGGGAAACCATATATTTT,CASSYSYGDGETIYF
TRBJ2-1,TRBV5-6,.,.,TGTGCCAGCACTCGGGGGTCGAGGTCCTACAATGAGCAGTTCTTC,CASTRGSRSYNEQFF
TRBJ2-1,TRBV20-1,.,many,TGCAGCGCAGAAAGGGGAGGCAACAATGAGCAGTTCTTC,CSAERGGNNEQFF
TRBJ2-3,TRBV27,TRBD1,many,TGTGCCAGCAGCGTACAGGGGAATACGCAGTATTTT,CASSVQGNTQYF
TRBJ2-3,TRBV24-1,.,many,TGTGCCACCAGTGAACCGGGGGACCCGACAGATACGCAGTATTTT,CATSEPGDPTDTQYF
TRBJ2-5,TRBV3-1,.,few,TGTGCCAGCAGCCAAGTTACCGTCCACCCGAGAGGAGAGACCCAGTACTTC,CASSQVTVHPRGETQYF
TRBJ1-1,TRBV12-3/TRBV12-4,.,few,TGTGCCAGCAGCCCTCTCCGGGACAAAGCTTTCTTT,CASSPLRDKAFF
TRBJ1-5,TRBV2,.,.,TGTGCCAGCCGGTCGGAGGGGCTCCGAACCCAGCATTTT,CASRSEGLRTQHF
TRBJ1-1,TRBV28,.,many,TGTGCCGCCAGCAGCGCTGTTTCAGGTTCCCCTGAAGCTTTCTTT,CAASSAVSGSPEAFF